This T cell receptor (beta chain) was documented in a study of cytomegalovirus exposure and HLA in healthy donors. PCR was performed using 60 Vbeta and 13 Jbeta primers. The repertoire was sequenced with immunoSEQ multiplex PCR; TCRdb's copy has only in-frame clones and lacks some. The sample carries tens of thousands of clones, around 60% recorded once. This clone was recorded a few times. V lost 7 bases, J lost 4 bases, and 6 bases stayed unmatched. The CDR3 loop spans 14 amino acids. Germline CDR1 MNHEY, CDR2 SVGAGI. V is TRBV6-5 and J is TRBJ2-3; TRBD1 matches 9 bases. The sequencing input was PBMCs. This clonotype was obtained from a male donor in good health and CMV-seropositive. In DNA, the CDR3 is TGTGCCAGCACCGACAGGGGGGCCGCAGATACGCAGTATTTT. This encodes CASTDRGAADTQYF.